A single sample gave rise to the 13 T cell receptor beta chains below, sequenced in a study of blood T cell repertoires in COVID-19. Clones were read by immunoSEQ multiplex PCR, and TCRdb kept only the in-frame ones, dropping some. The table has 150,000 to 200,000 clones, 65% to 90% seen once. Sequencing input: peripheral blood. These receptors were collected from a man aged 55 to 70 with acute or convalescent COVID-19.

This clone was seen a single time. This rearrangement joins TRBV23-1 to TRBJ2-1; 14 nucleotides line up with TRBD2. TRBV23-1 qualifies as an ORF whose function is uncertain. J lost 1 base, V lost 7 bases, and 24 bases had no gene match. The CDR3 spans 23 residues. The CDR3: CASIYPGQARPGLAGDSYNEQFF. The CDR3 nucleotides are TGCGCCAGCATCTACCCGGGACAGGCCCGTCCGGGACTAGCGGGAGATTCCTACAATGAGCAGTTCTTC.

J is TRBJ2-5 and V is TRBV6-6; the match to TRBD2 covers 12 bases. Germline CDR1 and CDR2: MNHNY and SVGAGI (reference sequence). The CDR3 loop spans 15 amino acids. V gave up 5 bases and J gave up 5 bases; unmatched junction bases: 6. CDR3 DNA: TGTGCCAGCAGTGTTACTAGCGGGAGGCTGGAGACCCAGTACTTC. The encoded protein is CASSVTSGRLETQYF.

In this sample, this clone turned up once. This rearrangement joins TRBV9 to TRBJ2-2; unclear D gene. Trimming left V 3 bases short and J 8 bases short, with 11 bases between. Germline V CDR1 and CDR2: SGDLS, YYNGEE. The CDR3 is 13 residues long. DNA for the CDR3: TGTGCCAGCAGCGATGCGGAGTGGGGGGAGCTGTTTTTT. Translated, it gives CASSDAEWGELFF. The full variable domain, rest sourced from reference TRBV9 and TRBJ2-2, is DSGVTQTPKHLITATGQRVTLRCSPRSGDLSVYWYQQSLDQGLQFLIQYYNGEERAKGNILERFSAQQFPDLHSELNLSSLELGDSALYFCASSDAEWGELFFGEGSRLTVL.

J is TRBJ2-1 and V is TRBV30, with a weak D call TRBD2 (6 bases). V dropped 4 bases and J dropped 9 bases, with 19 bases sitting between them. The CDR3 consists of 14 residues. CDR1 is GTSNPN, CDR2 SVGIG, per germline (reference sequence). Here the CDR3 reads CAWTLGGMGIEQFF. CDR3 DNA sequence: TGTGCCTGGACTCTGGGCGGGATGGGCATTGAGCAGTTCTTC.

The V gene is TRBV4-2, the J gene TRBJ2-3; TRBD1 aligns across 7 bases. V gave up 8 bases and J gave up 1 base; unmatched junction bases: 15. This CDR3 spans 17 amino acids. The germline CDR1 and CDR2 sequences are LGHNA and YNFKEQ. CDR3 region: CASEGAGPRPGTDTQYF. DNA of the CDR3: TGTGCCAGCGAGGGGGCGGGCCCCCGGCCGGGCACAGATACGCAGTATTTT.

The chain joins TRBV5-4 to TRBJ1-4; possibly TRBD1 for D (6 bases). V lost 4 bases, J lost 3 bases, and 13 bases lay in between. Germline V gives CDR1 SGHNT, CDR2 YYREEE (reference sequence). This CDR3 has 15 amino acids. The CDR3 reads CASSPSQGPNEKLFF. CDR3 DNA sequence: TGTGCCAGCAGCCCTTCACAGGGACCTAATGAAAAACTGTTTTTT.

This clone was observed a single time. The chain couples TRBV18 to TRBJ1-5; D is unresolved. Trimming pared 8 bases from V and 0 bases from J, leaving 11 bases between. The CDR3 consists of 14 residues. Per germline, CDR1 KGHSH and CDR2 LQKENI. The CDR3 DNA reads as TGTGCCAGCCACGGTCAGGCTAGCAATCAGCCCCAGCATTTT. Amino acid sequence: CASHGQASNQPQHF.

The V gene is TRBV29-1, the J gene TRBJ2-7, with D possibly matching TRBD1 (6 bases). The CDR3 is made up of 13 amino acids. V lost 2 bases, J lost 5 bases, and 13 bases lay in between. CDR1 SQVTM and CDR2 ANQGSEA come from the germline V gene. DNA for the CDR3: TGCAGCGTTGAAAGGGCAGGGGTTGACGAGCAGTACTTC. Amino acids: CSVERAGVDEQYF.

This chain joins TRBV5-1 and TRBJ1-5; D unresolved. Germline V CDR1 and CDR2: SGHRS, YFSETQ. This CDR3 comprises 15 residues. V lost 0 bases to trimming and J lost 0 bases, with 7 bases between them. The CDR3: CASSLGPSSNQPQHF. In DNA, the CDR3 is TGCGCCAGCAGCTTGGGGCCTTCTAGCAATCAGCCCCAGCATTTT.

The chain carries TRBV25-1 and TRBJ1-5; D not certain. This CDR3 region has 13 residues. Germline CDR1 reads MGHDK; CDR2 reads SYGVNS. V was shortened by 8 bases and J by 7 bases, with 15 bases between the two germline ends. The CDR3 sequence is CASRTWAGQPQHF. CDR3 in DNA: TGTGCCAGCCGAACCTGGGCGGGCCAGCCCCAGCATTTT. Looking up the rest from reference TRBV25-1 and TRBJ1-5 gives the full variable domain: EADIYQTPRYLVIGTGKKITLECSQTMGHDKMYWYQQDPGMELHLIHYSYGVNSTEKGDLSSESTVSRIRTEHFPLTLESARPSHTSQYLCASRTWAGQPQHFGDGTRLSIL.

The chain links TRBV4-1 to TRBJ2-7; D unclear. Per germline, CDR1 MGHRA and CDR2 YSYEKL. Between the trimmed V and J ends, which lost 0 bases and 6 bases, there was a span of 9 bases. This CDR3 comprises 13 residues. The CDR3 coding sequence is TGCGCCAGCAGCCAAGATAGCCAAACCGAGCAGTACTTC. Translation: CASSQDSQTEQYF.

The count of this clone is one. V is TRBV25-1 and J is TRBJ2-3, with D possibly matching TRBD2 (5 bases). From germline, CDR1 is MGHDK and CDR2 SYGVNS. Trimming removed 5 bases at V and 6 bases at J, with 24 bases between. This CDR3 spans 17 amino acids. CDR3 in amino acids: CASSLGTGFKLADTQYF. The DNA of the CDR3 is TGTGCCAGCAGTCTGGGCACGGGGTTTAAACTCGCCGATACGCAGTATTTT.

V is TRBV4-2 and J is TRBJ1-5, with D uncertain. CDR1 and CDR2 (germline): LGHNA, YNFKEQ. V lost 4 bases, J lost 0 bases, and 10 bases lay in between. The CDR3 has 15 amino acids. CDR3 nucleotide sequence: TGTGCCAGCAGCCTGAGAATAGATAGCAATCAGCCCCAGCATTTT. Translating it yields CASSLRIDSNQPQHF.